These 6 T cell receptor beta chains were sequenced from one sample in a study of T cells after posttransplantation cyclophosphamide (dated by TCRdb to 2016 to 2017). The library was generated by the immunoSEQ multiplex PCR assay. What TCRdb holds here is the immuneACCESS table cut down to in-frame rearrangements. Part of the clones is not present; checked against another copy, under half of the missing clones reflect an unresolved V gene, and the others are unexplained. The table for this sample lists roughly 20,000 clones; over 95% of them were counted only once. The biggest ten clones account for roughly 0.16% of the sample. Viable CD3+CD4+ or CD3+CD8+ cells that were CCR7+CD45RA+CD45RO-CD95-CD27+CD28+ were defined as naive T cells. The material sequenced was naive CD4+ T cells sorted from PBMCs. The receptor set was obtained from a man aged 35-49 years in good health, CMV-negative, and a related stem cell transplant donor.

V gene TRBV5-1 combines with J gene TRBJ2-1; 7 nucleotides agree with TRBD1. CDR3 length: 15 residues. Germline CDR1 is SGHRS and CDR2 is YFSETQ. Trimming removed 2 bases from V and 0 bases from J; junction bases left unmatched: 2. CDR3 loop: CASSFGTASYNEQFF. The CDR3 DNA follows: TGCGCCAGCAGCTTCGGGACAGCCTCCTACAATGAGCAGTTCTTC. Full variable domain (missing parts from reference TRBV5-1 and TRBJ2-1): KAGVTQTPRYLIKTRGQQVTLSCSPISGHRSVSWYQQTPGQGLQFLFEYFSETQRNKGNFPGRFSGRQFSNSRSEMNVSTLELGDSALYLCASSFGTASYNEQFFGPGTRLTVL.

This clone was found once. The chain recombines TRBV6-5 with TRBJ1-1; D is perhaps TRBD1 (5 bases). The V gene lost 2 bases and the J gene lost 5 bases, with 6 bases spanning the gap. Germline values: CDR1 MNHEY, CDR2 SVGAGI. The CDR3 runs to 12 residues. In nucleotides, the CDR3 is TGTGCCAGCAGTTACGGGGGGACTGAAGCTTTCTTT. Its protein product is CASSYGGTEAFF.

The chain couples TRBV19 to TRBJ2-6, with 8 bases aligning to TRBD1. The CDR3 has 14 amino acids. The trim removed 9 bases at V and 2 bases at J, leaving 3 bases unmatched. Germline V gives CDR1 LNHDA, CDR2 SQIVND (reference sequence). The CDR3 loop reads CASQDRAGANVLTF. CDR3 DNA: TGTGCCAGCCAGGACAGGGCTGGGGCCAACGTCCTGACTTTC.

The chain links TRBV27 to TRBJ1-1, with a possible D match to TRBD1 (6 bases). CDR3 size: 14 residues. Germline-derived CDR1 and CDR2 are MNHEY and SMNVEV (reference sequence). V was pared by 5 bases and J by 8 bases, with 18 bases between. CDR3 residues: CASSPSPPDREAFF. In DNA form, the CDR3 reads TGTGCCAGCAGTCCTTCACCCCCGGACAGAGAAGCTTTCTTT.

CDR3 sequence (DNA): TGTGCCATCAGTGAGCCGGGACAGCCTCAAAAATCTGGGGCCAACGTCCTGACTTTC. As protein: CAISEPGQPQKSGANVLTF. V usage is TRBV10-3 and J usage is TRBJ2-6, with 7 bases aligning to TRBD1. V dropped 2 bases and J dropped 1; count of bases not matched to a gene: 11. The CDR3 runs 19 residues. Germline CDR1 is ENHRY and CDR2 is SYGVKD.

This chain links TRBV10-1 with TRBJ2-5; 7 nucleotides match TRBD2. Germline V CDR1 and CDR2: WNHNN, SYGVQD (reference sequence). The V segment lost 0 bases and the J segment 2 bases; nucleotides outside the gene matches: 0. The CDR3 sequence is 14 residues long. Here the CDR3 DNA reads TGCGCCAGCAGTGAGTCTAGCGGGCAAGAGACCCAGTACTTC. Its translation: CASSESSGQETQYF.